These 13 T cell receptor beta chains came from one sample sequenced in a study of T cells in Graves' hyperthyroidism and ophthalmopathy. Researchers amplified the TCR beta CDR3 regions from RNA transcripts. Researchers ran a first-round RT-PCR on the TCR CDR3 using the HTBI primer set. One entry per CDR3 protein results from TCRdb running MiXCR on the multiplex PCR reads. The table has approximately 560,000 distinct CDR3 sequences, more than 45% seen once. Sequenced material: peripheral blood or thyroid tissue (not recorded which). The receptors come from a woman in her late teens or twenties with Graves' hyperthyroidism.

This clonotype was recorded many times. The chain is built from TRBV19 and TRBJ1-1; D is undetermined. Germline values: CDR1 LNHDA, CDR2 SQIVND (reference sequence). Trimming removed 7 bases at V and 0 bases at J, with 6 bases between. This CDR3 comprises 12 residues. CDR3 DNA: TGTGCCAGTACCCGGCTGAACACTGAAGCTTTCTTT. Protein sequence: CASTRLNTEAFF.

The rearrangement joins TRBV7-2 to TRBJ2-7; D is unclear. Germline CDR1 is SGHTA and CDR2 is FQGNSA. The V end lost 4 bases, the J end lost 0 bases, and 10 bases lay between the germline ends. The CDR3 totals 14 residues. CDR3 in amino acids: CASSSTPGSYEQYF. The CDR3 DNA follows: TGTGCCAGCAGCTCAACTCCAGGCTCCTACGAGCAGTACTTC.

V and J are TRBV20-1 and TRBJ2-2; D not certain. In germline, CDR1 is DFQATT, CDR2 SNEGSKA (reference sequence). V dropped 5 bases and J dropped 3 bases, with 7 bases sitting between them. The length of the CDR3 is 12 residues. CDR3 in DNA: TGCAGTGCTCAAAGGGACACCGGGGAGCTGTTTTTT. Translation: CSAQRDTGELFF.

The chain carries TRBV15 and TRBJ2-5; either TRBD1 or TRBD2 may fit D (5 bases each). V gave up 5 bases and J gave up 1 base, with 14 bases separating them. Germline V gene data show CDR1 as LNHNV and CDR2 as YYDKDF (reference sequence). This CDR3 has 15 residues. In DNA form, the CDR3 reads TGTGCCACCAGCGTTGCAGCCGGGACCCAAGAGACCCAGTACTTC. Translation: CATSVAAGTQETQYF. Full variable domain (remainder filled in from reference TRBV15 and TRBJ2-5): DAMVIQNPRYQVTQFGKPVTLSCSQTLNHNVMYWYQQKSSQAPKLLFHYYDKDFNNEADTPDNFQSRRPNTSFCFLDIRSPGLGDTAMYLCATSVAAGTQETQYFGPGTRLLVL.

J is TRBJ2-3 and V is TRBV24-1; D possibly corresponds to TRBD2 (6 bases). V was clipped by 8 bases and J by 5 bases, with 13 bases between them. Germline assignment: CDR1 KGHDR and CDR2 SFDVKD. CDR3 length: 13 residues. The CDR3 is CATMDLAEDTQYF. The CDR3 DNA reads TGTGCCACCATGGATTTAGCGGAAGATACGCAGTATTTT.

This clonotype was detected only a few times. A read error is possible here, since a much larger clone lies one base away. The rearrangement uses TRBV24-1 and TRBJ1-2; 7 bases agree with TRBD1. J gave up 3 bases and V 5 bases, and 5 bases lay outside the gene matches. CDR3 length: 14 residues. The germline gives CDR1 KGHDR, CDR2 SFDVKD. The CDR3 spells CATSGFDRDYGYTF. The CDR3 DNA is TGTGCCACCAGTGGCTTCGACAGGGACTATGGCTACACCTTC.

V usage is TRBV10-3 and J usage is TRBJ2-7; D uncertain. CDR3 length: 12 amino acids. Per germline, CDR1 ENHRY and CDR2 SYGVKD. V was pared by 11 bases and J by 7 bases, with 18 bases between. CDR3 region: CASGGNFGEQYF. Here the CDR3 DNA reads TGTGCCTCGGGTGGGAATTTTGGGGAGCAGTACTTC.

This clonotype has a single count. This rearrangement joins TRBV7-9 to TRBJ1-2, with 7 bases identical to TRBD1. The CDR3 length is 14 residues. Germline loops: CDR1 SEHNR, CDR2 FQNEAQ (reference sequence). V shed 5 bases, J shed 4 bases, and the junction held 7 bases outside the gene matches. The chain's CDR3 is CASSPVTGLYGYTF. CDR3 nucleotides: TGTGCCAGCAGCCCCGTGACAGGGCTCTATGGCTACACCTTC. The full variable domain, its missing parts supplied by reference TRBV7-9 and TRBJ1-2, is DTGVSQNPRHKITKRGQNVTFRCDPISEHNRLYWYRQTLGQGPEFLTYFQNEAQLEKSRLLSDRFSAERPKGSFSTLEIQRTEQGDSAMYLCASSPVTGLYGYTFGSGTRLTVV.

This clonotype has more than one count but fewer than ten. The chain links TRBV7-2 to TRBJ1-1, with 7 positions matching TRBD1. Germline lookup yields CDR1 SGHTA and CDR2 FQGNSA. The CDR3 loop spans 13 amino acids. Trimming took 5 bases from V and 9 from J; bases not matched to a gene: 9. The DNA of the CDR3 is TGTGCCAGCAGCGCCAGGGGGACACCAAAAGCTTTCTTT. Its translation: CASSARGTPKAFF.

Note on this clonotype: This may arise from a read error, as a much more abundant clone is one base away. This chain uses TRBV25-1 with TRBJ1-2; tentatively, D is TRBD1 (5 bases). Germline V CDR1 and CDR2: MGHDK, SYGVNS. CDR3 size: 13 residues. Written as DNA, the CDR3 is TGTGCCAGCAGGTCGACAGCCACCTATGACTACACCTTC. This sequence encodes CASRSTATYDYTF.

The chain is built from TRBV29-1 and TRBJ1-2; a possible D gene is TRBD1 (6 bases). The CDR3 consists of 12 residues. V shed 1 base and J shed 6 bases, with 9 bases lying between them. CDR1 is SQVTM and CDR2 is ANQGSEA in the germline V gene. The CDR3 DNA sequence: TGCAGCGTTGAAGCCAGGGGCAATGGCTACACCTTC. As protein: CSVEARGNGYTF. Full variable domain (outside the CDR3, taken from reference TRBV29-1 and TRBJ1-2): SAVISQKPSRDICQRGTSLTIQCQVDSQVTMMFWYRQQPGQSLTLIATANQGSEATYESGFVIDKFPISRPNLTFSTLTVSNMSPEDSSIYLCSVEARGNGYTFGSGTRLTVV.

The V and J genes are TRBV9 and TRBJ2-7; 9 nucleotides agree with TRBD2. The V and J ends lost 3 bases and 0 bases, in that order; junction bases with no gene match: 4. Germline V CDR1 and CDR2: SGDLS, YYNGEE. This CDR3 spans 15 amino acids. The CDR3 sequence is CASSGGLASSYEQYF. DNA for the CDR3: TGTGCCAGCAGCGGTGGACTAGCGAGCTCCTACGAGCAGTACTTC.

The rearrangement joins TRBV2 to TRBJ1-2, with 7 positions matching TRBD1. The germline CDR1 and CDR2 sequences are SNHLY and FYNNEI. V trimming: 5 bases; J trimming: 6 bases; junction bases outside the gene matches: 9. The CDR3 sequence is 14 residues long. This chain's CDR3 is CASSYSATGNGYTF. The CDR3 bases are TGTGCCAGCAGTTACTCGGCGACAGGGAATGGCTACACCTTC.